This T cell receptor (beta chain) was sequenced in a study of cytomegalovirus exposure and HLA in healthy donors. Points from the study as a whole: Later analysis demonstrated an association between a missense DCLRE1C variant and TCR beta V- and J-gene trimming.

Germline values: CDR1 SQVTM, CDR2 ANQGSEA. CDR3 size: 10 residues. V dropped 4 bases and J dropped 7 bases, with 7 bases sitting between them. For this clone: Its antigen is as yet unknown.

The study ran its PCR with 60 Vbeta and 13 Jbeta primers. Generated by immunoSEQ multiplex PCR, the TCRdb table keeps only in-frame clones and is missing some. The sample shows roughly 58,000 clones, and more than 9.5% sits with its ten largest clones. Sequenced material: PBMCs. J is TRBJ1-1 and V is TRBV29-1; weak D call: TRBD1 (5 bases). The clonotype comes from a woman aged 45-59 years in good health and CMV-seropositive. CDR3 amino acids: CSVAGFEAFF. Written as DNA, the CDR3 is TGCAGCGTTGCAGGGTTTGAAGCTTTCTTT.